Listed here are 32 T cell receptor beta chains from one sample, sequenced in a study of blood T cell repertoires in COVID-19. The assay was immunoSEQ multiplex PCR, and TCRdb's table has in-frame clones only and misses some. The sample shows 220,000 or so clones, 82% of them seen only once. Source material: PBMCs or T cells enriched from blood (not recorded which). These receptors were obtained from a woman in her sixties or seventies who had recovered from COVID-19.

The chain is built from TRBV3-1 (or the pseudogene TRBV3-2) and TRBJ1-3; no definite D call. The CDR3 has 13 amino acids. Germline CDR1 and CDR2: LGHDT and YNNKEL (reference sequence). The V end was cut by 1 base, the J end by 8 bases, with 9 bases between. The DNA for the CDR3 is TGTGCCAGCAGCCAAGGCGATGTAGACACCATATATTTT. This gives the protein CASSQGDVDTIYF.

V and J are TRBV6-1 and TRBJ1-1, with D unresolved. The germline V gene encodes CDR1 MNHNS and CDR2 SASEGT. This CDR3 spans 13 amino acids. Trimming took off 4 bases at V and 4 bases at J, with 10 bases between the two ends. CDR3 loop: CASSADIRTEAFF. DNA for the CDR3: TGTGCCAGCAGTGCCGACATACGCACTGAAGCTTTCTTT.

The rearrangement uses TRBV5-6 and TRBJ2-7, with D perhaps matching TRBD2 (6 bases). This CDR3 has 14 amino acids. V dropped 6 bases and J dropped 3 bases, with 16 bases sitting between them. CDR1 and CDR2 from the germline V gene are SGHDT and YYEEEE. CDR3 loop: CASTLLAGYYEQYF. CDR3 DNA: TGTGCCAGCACCCTCCTTGCGGGGTACTACGAGCAGTACTTC.

The chain uses TRBV5-1 and TRBJ1-1; possibly TRBD1 for D (5 bases). V lost 5 bases to trimming and J lost 4 bases, with 15 bases between them. The CDR3 consists of 14 residues. Germline V gene lookup returns CDR1 SGHRS and CDR2 YFSETQ. Written as DNA, the CDR3 is TGCGCCAGCAGTCTACAGGTTATTAGCACTGAAGCTTTCTTT. It is translated as CASSLQVISTEAFF.

This clone has a single count. The chain carries TRBV27 and TRBJ2-2, with 7 nucleotides matching TRBD1. Germline V CDR1 and CDR2: MNHEY, SMNVEV (reference sequence). With V trimmed by 3 bases and J by 4 bases, 5 bases remained unmatched. The CDR3 consists of 15 residues. The chain's CDR3 is CASSLRGLGTGELFF. In DNA form, the CDR3 reads TGTGCCAGCAGTTTGAGGGGGCTTGGCACCGGGGAGCTGTTTTTT.

J is TRBJ1-6 and V is TRBV19, with D perhaps TRBD1 (6 bases). The CDR3 is 13 residues long. Between the trimmed V and J ends, which lost 7 bases and 10 bases, there was a span of 14 bases. Germline V lookup: CDR1 LNHDA, CDR2 SQIVND (reference sequence). CDR3 DNA sequence: TGTGCCAGTACCCCAGGGGAAGGATCACCCCTCCACTTT. Amino acids: CASTPGEGSPLHF.

The chain has TRBV21-1 and TRBJ1-6; TRBD1 is the table's D call, not checked against the DNA. TRBV21-1 is a pseudogene segment. CDR3 length equals 16 residues. CDR3 sequence (DNA): TGTGCCAGCAGCCATTCCGGGACAGACGGTTCCTCACCCCTCCACTTT. This encodes CASSHSGTDGSSPLHF.

This clone has just one count. CDR3 protein: CASSARGRRNTGELFF. The CDR3 nucleotides read TGTGCCAGCAGCGCCAGGGGGCGAAGGAACACCGGGGAGCTGTTTTTT. The chain recombines TRBV7-2 with TRBJ2-2; 8 bases line up with TRBD1. CDR3 length: 16 amino acids. Trimming cost V 5 bases and J 1 base; bases outside gene matches: 6. Germline CDR1 and CDR2: SGHTA and FQGNSA.

This chain joins TRBV12-3 or TRBV12-4 and TRBJ1-1; no reliable D call. V was pared by 4 bases and J by 0 bases, with 6 bases between. The CDR3 is 13 residues long. The CDR3 sequence is CASSSTLNTEAFF. DNA for the CDR3: TGTGCCAGCAGTTCTACTCTGAACACTGAAGCTTTCTTT.

This clone has just a few counts. This chain joins TRBV15 and TRBJ2-5, with D tentatively TRBD1 (7 bases). Germline V lookup: CDR1 LNHNV, CDR2 YYDKDF (reference sequence). CDR3 size: 16 residues. V dropped 2 bases and J dropped 5 bases, with 18 bases sitting between them. This CDR3 reads CATSRLGQQGRETQYF. The CDR3 DNA is TGTGCCACCAGCAGATTGGGACAGCAGGGGAGGGAGACCCAGTACTTC.

This chain uses TRBV18 with TRBJ1-3, with D maybe TRBD1 (5 bases). The length of the CDR3 is 16 residues. Germline CDR1 is KGHSH and CDR2 is LQKENI. V lost 0 bases and J 0 bases, leaving 9 bases between the germline ends. The CDR3 nucleotides are TGTGCCAGCTCACCACCTGGGGGGTTCTCTGGAAACACCATATATTTT. The encoded protein is CASSPPGGFSGNTIYF.

The chain employs TRBV7-2 and TRBJ2-2; TRBD2 agrees at 7 bases. After removal of 0 bases from V and 2 bases from J, the junction contained 3 bases not matched to a gene. The CDR3 sequence is 16 residues long. Germline V gives CDR1 SGHTA, CDR2 FQGNSA. The CDR3 spells CASSLAGGSNTGELFF. As DNA, the CDR3 is TGTGCCAGCAGCTTAGCGGGAGGGAGTAACACCGGGGAGCTGTTTTTT. Filled out from reference TRBV7-2 and TRBJ2-2, the complete variable domain reads GAGVSQSPSNKVTEKGKDVELRCDPISGHTALYWYRQSLGQGLEFLIYFQGNSAPDKSGLPSDRFSAERTGGSVSTLTIQRTQQEDSAVYLCASSLAGGSNTGELFFGEGSRLTVL.

The V call is TRBV6-1, the J call TRBJ1-5, with D unresolved. The ends were cut back, 2 bases at V and 9 bases at J, with 11 bases in the middle. Per the germline V gene, CDR1 is MNHNS and CDR2 is SASEGT. The CDR3 loop spans 13 amino acids. The CDR3 DNA reads TGTGCCAGCAGTGAATACAGCCGATGGCCCCAGCATTTT. Encoded protein: CASSEYSRWPQHF.

The chain carries TRBV2 and TRBJ2-1; D remains unclear. Trimming cost V 6 bases and J 6 bases, with 6 bases left between them. The germline V gene has CDR1 SNHLY and CDR2 FYNNEI. This CDR3 has 11 residues. CDR3 bases: TGTGCCAGCAGACTGATCAATGAGCAGTTCTTC. Its protein is CASRLINEQFF.

J is TRBJ1-6 and V is TRBV6-5; 8 positions match TRBD1. With V trimmed by 6 bases and J by 6 bases, 4 bases remained unmatched. Germline V gene data show CDR1 as MNHEY and CDR2 as SVGAGI. There are 14 residues in the CDR3. CDR3 loop: CASRPDRVNSPLHF. CDR3 DNA sequence: TGTGCCAGCAGACCGGACAGGGTTAATTCACCCCTCCACTTT.

The table lists this clone with a count of one. J is TRBJ1-6 and V is TRBV10-3; D remains ambiguous. The CDR3 runs 15 residues. Germline-derived CDR1 and CDR2 are ENHRY and SYGVKD. V lost 2 bases and J 7 bases, leaving 12 bases between the germline ends. Here the CDR3 DNA reads TGTGCCATCAGTGAGACCCCAATAGCAAATTCACCCCTCCACTTT. Amino acid sequence: CAISETPIANSPLHF.

The J gene is TRBJ2-7, the V gene TRBV12-3 or TRBV12-4, with TRBD2 matching over 7 bases. This CDR3 has 12 residues. After removal of 3 bases from V and 6 bases from J, the junction contained 2 bases not matched to a gene. Here the CDR3 DNA reads TGTGCCAGCAGTTTGGGAGGGGTCGAGCAGTACTTC. Protein: CASSLGGVEQYF.

V gene TRBV6-6 combines with J gene TRBJ1-5, with 8 bases fitting TRBD1. The length of the CDR3 is 15 residues. The junction had 4 bases not matched to a gene; V was cut back by 0 bases and J by 6 bases. Per the germline V gene, CDR1 is MNHNY and CDR2 is SVGAGI (reference sequence). The CDR3 reads CASSYSDRVSQPQHF. CDR3 bases: TGTGCCAGCAGTTACTCGGACAGGGTGAGTCAGCCCCAGCATTTT.

This rearrangement joins TRBV4-3 to TRBJ2-5, with 9 nucleotides matching TRBD1. CDR1 is LGHNA, CDR2 YSLEER, per germline. Trimming removed 4 bases from V and 4 bases from J; junction bases left unmatched: 10. The CDR3 has 16 amino acids. CDR3 region: CASSPSWDRVGETQYF. As DNA, the CDR3 is TGCGCCAGCAGCCCCTCGTGGGACAGGGTGGGAGAGACCCAGTACTTC.

Concerning this clone: A junction boundary mismatches the germline segment, possibly from a read error. V and J are TRBV7-9 and TRBJ2-1, with 9 bases identical to TRBD1. There are 12 residues in the CDR3. From germline, CDR1 is SEHNR and CDR2 FQNEAQ (reference sequence). CDR3 in amino acids: CASSYPGQGTVF. The CDR3 DNA reads as TGTGCCAGCAGCTATCCGGGACAGGGCACGGTCTTC.

This chain links TRBV9 with TRBJ1-2, with 7 bases aligning to TRBD1. The CDR3 is 15 residues long. J was trimmed by 4 bases and V by 2 bases; bases with no gene match: 8. Looked up from germline, CDR1 is SGDLS and CDR2 is YYNGEE. The CDR3 sequence: CASSVGQARGYGYTF. CDR3 in DNA: TGTGCCAGCAGCGTCGGACAGGCAAGGGGCTATGGCTACACCTTC.

The gene calls are TRBV5-1 and TRBJ2-5; 7 nucleotides match TRBD2. CDR1 is SGHRS and CDR2 is YFSETQ in the germline V gene. The CDR3 consists of 18 residues. V was clipped by 0 bases and J by 2 bases; unmatched bases: 13. CDR3 in DNA: TGCGCCAGCAGCTTGGTTGGGCTAGCGGAGAATAAACAAGAGACCCAGTACTTC. It encodes CASSLVGLAENKQETQYF.

The table lists this clone with a count of one. The rearrangement links TRBV5-1 to TRBJ2-3; 7 bases are shared with TRBD2. Per the germline V gene, CDR1 is SGHRS and CDR2 is YFSETQ. The CDR3 loop spans 16 amino acids. The ends lost 2 bases at V and 2 bases at J; junction bases unmatched: 8. Written as DNA, the CDR3 is TGCGCCAGCAGCTTCCAGCGGCTAGCGGTCACAGATACGCAGTATTTT. It encodes CASSFQRLAVTDTQYF.

The chain joins TRBV15 to TRBJ1-4; D is undetermined. CDR1 is LNHNV and CDR2 is YYDKDF in the germline V gene (reference sequence). The CDR3 consists of 16 residues. V was shortened by 1 base and J by 4 bases, with 13 bases between the two germline ends. This chain's CDR3 is CATSRGESPGNEKLFF. The DNA of the CDR3 is TGTGCCACCAGCAGAGGAGAAAGTCCGGGTAATGAAAAACTGTTTTTT.

The chain couples TRBV4-3 to TRBJ2-3; 13 positions agree with TRBD2. CDR3 size: 16 residues. CDR1 is LGHNA, CDR2 YSLEER, per germline. With 3 bases clipped from V and 5 bases from J, the junction kept 5 bases outside the gene matches. The CDR3 bases are TGCGCCAGCAGCCAGGGGACTAGCGGGGCCCGAGATACGCAGTATTTT. The encoded protein is CASSQGTSGARDTQYF.

This sequence joins TRBV19 and TRBJ2-3; 14 bases match TRBD2. CDR3 length equals 19 residues. Germline V gene data show CDR1 as LNHDA and CDR2 as SQIVND (reference sequence). The junction had 7 bases not matched to a gene; V was cut back by 0 bases and J by 2 bases. In DNA form, the CDR3 reads TGTGCCAGTAGTATAGATTGGAGGGGACTAGCGGGAGCCACAGATACGCAGTATTTT. Protein sequence: CASSIDWRGLAGATDTQYF.

CDR3 nucleotide sequence: TGCAGTGCCCCTTTAGCTGAAGGGCAGTTCTTC. Protein: CSAPLAEGQFF. The chain is built from TRBV20-1 and TRBJ2-1; D not certain. The CDR3 covers 11 residues. The ends were cut back, 6 bases at V and 12 bases at J, with 15 bases in the middle. The germline V gene has CDR1 DFQATT and CDR2 SNEGSKA (reference sequence).

As concerns this clone: Its ends do not fully match the called genes, so a read error is possible. This chain links TRBV19 with TRBJ2-4; 9 bases match TRBD1. From germline, CDR1 is LNHDA and CDR2 SQIVND (reference sequence). The CDR3 covers 14 residues. In nucleotides, the CDR3 is TGTGCCAGTAGTGCACCCCGGGACAGGGTTACTCAGTGCTTC. It translates to CASSAPRDRVTQCF.

The chain is built from TRBV19 and TRBJ2-2; 11 bases are shared with TRBD2. The V and J ends lost 5 bases and 3 bases, in that order; junction bases with no gene match: 5. Germline CDR1 LNHDA, CDR2 SQIVND (reference sequence). The CDR3 is made up of 16 amino acids. The CDR3 here is CASSPTSGAYTGELFF. The CDR3 DNA is TGTGCCAGTAGTCCGACTAGCGGGGCTTACACCGGGGAGCTGTTTTTT.

The genes are TRBV6-5 and TRBJ1-4; a weak D match, TRBD1 (6 bases). Germline-derived CDR1 and CDR2 are MNHEY and SVGAGI. Trimming took off 8 bases at V and 8 bases at J, with 15 bases between the two ends. This CDR3 has 13 residues. The CDR3 nucleotides are TGTGCCAGCGCGACCGGGGACACAGAAAAACTGTTTTTT. It codes for CASATGDTEKLFF.

DNA of the CDR3: TGTGCCAGCAGCCCCACGGCTAGCGGACCTAGCACAGATACGCAGTATTTT. It encodes CASSPTASGPSTDTQYF. The rearrangement uses TRBV3-1 (or the pseudogene TRBV3-2) and TRBJ2-3, with 7 bases matching TRBD2. V shed 4 bases and J 0 bases; nucleotides not matched to a gene: 10. The CDR3 is 17 residues long. Per the germline V gene, CDR1 is LGHDT and CDR2 is YNNKEL (reference sequence).

The V and J genes are TRBV14 and TRBJ1-1, with TRBD1 matching over 10 bases. Germline lookup yields CDR1 SGHDN and CDR2 FVKESK. The CDR3 length is 15 residues. V shed 4 bases and J 6 bases; nucleotides not matched to a gene: 8. CDR3 residues: CASSRDRGRFAEAFF. In DNA form, the CDR3 reads TGTGCCAGCAGCCGAGACAGGGGGCGCTTCGCTGAAGCTTTCTTT.